These 31 T cell receptor beta chains share one sample of origin, sequenced in a study of identical twins. Via MiXCR, TCRdb re-called the 5' RACE reads, giving one row per CDR3 protein. The sample consists of hundreds of thousands of distinct CDR3 sequences, over 13% of them appearing once. The sequenced material came from memory (CD45RO+) T cells sorted from blood. These receptors were taken from a woman aged 18-35 years in good health.

The chain couples TRBV10-2 to TRBJ2-1; D is perhaps TRBD1 or TRBD2 (6 bases each). Germline V gives CDR1 WSHSY, CDR2 SAAADI. V was cut by 8 bases and J by 4 bases, with 21 bases left in between. There are 16 residues in the CDR3. CDR3 protein: CASYPWGAKIYNEQFF. The CDR3 bases are TGCGCCAGCTATCCTTGGGGGGCCAAAATTTACAATGAGCAGTTCTTC.

This clonotype was counted between two and nine times. The chain is built from TRBV3-1 and TRBJ2-1; D is undetermined. CDR1 is LGHDT, CDR2 YNNKEL, per germline (reference sequence). V lost 6 bases and J 0 bases, leaving 15 bases between the germline ends. This CDR3 comprises 16 residues. The CDR3 DNA reads TGTGCCAGCAGTTTGAGGCCAGTTAGCTCCTACAATGAGCAGTTCTTC. This gives the protein CASSLRPVSSYNEQFF.

This clonotype appeared a few times. The DNA for the CDR3 is TGTGCCAGCAGTCTCCTCCTAGCGGGAGGGGAACAGTTCTTC. This encodes CASSLLLAGGEQFF. The chain couples TRBV27 to TRBJ2-1; 12 positions match TRBD2. Germline V gene lookup returns CDR1 MNHEY and CDR2 SMNVEV (reference sequence). Trimming took 5 bases from V and 13 from J; bases not matched to a gene: 9. This CDR3 contains 14 residues.

The chain joins TRBV7-3 to TRBJ1-6; no reliable D call. The CDR3 totals 13 residues. The V gene's germline CDR1 is SGHTA and CDR2 FQGTGA. Trimming stripped 0 bases from V and 10 bases from J, with 7 bases between. The DNA for the CDR3 is TGTGCCAGCAGCTTAACTACCGGATCACCCCTCCACTTT. This codes for CASSLTTGSPLHF.

The rearrangement links TRBV11-2 to TRBJ2-7; 7 bases align to TRBD2. Germline V gene data show CDR1 as SGHAT and CDR2 as FQNNGV. V gave up 5 bases and J gave up 0 bases; unmatched junction bases: 4. The CDR3 is 14 residues long. CDR3 region: CASSRGGTSYEQYF. DNA of the CDR3: TGTGCCAGCAGCCGCGGGGGTACCTCCTACGAGCAGTACTTC.

The CDR3 region is CASSLASGSGETQYF. The CDR3 DNA follows: TGTGCCAGCAGCTTAGCCAGCGGGAGTGGAGAGACCCAGTACTTC. The chain links TRBV7-9 to TRBJ2-5; 8 nucleotides agree with TRBD2. The V gene end was trimmed by 0 bases and the J gene end by 4 bases; junction bases not matched to a gene: 4. Per the germline V gene, CDR1 is SEHNR and CDR2 is FQNEAQ (reference sequence). This CDR3 spans 15 amino acids.

The V call is TRBV20-1, the J call TRBJ2-5, with unresolved D. The CDR3 spans 14 residues. Germline CDR1 DFQATT, CDR2 SNEGSKA (reference sequence). Trimming pared 3 bases from V and 5 bases from J, leaving 16 bases between. In nucleotides, the CDR3 is TGCAGTGCTAGTCGTCTACCAGACGGCGAGACCCAGTACTTC. It is translated as CSASRLPDGETQYF.

Ten or more counts support this clonotype. J is TRBJ1-4 and V is TRBV2, with D unclear. The germline V gene has CDR1 SNHLY and CDR2 FYNNEI. V shed 3 bases and J shed 0 bases, with 8 bases lying between them. This CDR3 spans 15 amino acids. CDR3 DNA sequence: TGTGCCAGCAGTGACGTCGGTACAACTAATGAAAAACTGTTTTTT. This translates into CASSDVGTTNEKLFF. Supplemented by reference TRBV2 and TRBJ1-4, the full variable domain reads EPEVTQTPSHQVTQMGQEVILRCVPISNHLYFYWYRQILGQKVEFLVSFYNNEISEKSEIFDDQFSVERPDGSNFTLKIRSTKLEDSAMYFCASSDVGTTNEKLFFGSGTQLSVL.

DNA for the CDR3: TGTGCCAGCAGCTCCATAGCGGGAGATCTTGGTGAGCAGTTCTTC. Translating gives CASSSIAGDLGEQFF. V and J are TRBV9 and TRBJ2-1; 9 nucleotides align to TRBD2. The V gene end was trimmed by 4 bases and the J gene end by 9 bases; junction bases not matched to a gene: 11. The CDR3 has 15 amino acids. The germline gives CDR1 SGDLS, CDR2 YYNGEE.

This clonotype was counted only a few times. A junction boundary mismatches the germline segment, possibly from a read error. The chain couples TRBV7-7 to TRBJ2-2, with D tentatively TRBD2 (7 bases). This CDR3 is built from 15 residues. From germline, CDR1 is SSHAT and CDR2 FNYEAQ (reference sequence). CDR3 loop: CASSPSAGAGGELFF. The CDR3 DNA is TGTGCTAGCAGCCCGTCGGCGGGGGCCGGCGGGGAGCTGTTTTTT.

The genes are TRBV6-2 or TRBV6-3 and TRBJ2-6; D is possibly TRBD1 (6 bases). Trimming left V 5 bases short and J 2 bases short, with 7 bases between. The germline gives CDR1 MNHEY, CDR2 SVGEGT. The CDR3 consists of 14 residues. The CDR3 region is CASSPGAGANVLTF. Here the CDR3 DNA reads TGTGCCAGCAGTCCAGGGGCTGGGGCCAACGTCCTGACTTTC.

This clonotype has at least ten counts. The chain has TRBV7-2 and TRBJ2-7; D not resolved. The ends were cut back, 2 bases at V and 3 bases at J, with 2 bases in the middle. This CDR3 is built from 11 residues. Germline values: CDR1 SGHTA, CDR2 FQGNSA. The CDR3 region is CASSLNYEQYF. The CDR3 nucleotides are TGTGCCAGCAGCTTAAACTACGAGCAGTACTTC. The full variable domain, rest sourced from reference TRBV7-2 and TRBJ2-7, is GAGVSQSPSNKVTEKGKDVELRCDPISGHTALYWYRQSLGQGLEFLIYFQGNSAPDKSGLPSDRFSAERTGGSVSTLTIQRTQQEDSAVYLCASSLNYEQYFGPGTRLTVT.

In DNA form, the CDR3 reads TGTGCCAGCAGCCAAGTCCTGGGACAGGGGAGATCAGATACGCAGTATTTT. As protein: CASSQVLGQGRSDTQYF. The chain is built from TRBV3-1 and TRBJ2-3; the match to TRBD1 covers 10 bases. Trimming removed 1 base from V and 4 bases from J; junction bases left unmatched: 8. This CDR3 is built from 17 residues. CDR1 is LGHDT and CDR2 is YNNKEL in the germline V gene (reference sequence).

This clonotype was picked up a small number of times. V usage is TRBV20-1 and J usage is TRBJ2-1, with D uncertain. V was shortened by 2 bases and J by 6 bases, with 8 bases between the two germline ends. Per the germline V gene, CDR1 is DFQATT and CDR2 is SNEGSKA (reference sequence). The CDR3 has 12 residues. The CDR3 loop is CSARWHGNEQFF. In DNA form, the CDR3 reads TGCAGTGCTAGATGGCACGGCAATGAGCAGTTCTTC.

This clonotype turned up a few times. The chain is built from TRBV12-3 or TRBV12-4 and TRBJ2-1; TRBD1 or TRBD2 may be the D gene (5 bases each). Trimming removed 6 bases from V and 2 bases from J, with 20 bases in between. This CDR3 region has 17 residues. The CDR3 region is CASSPLGTAGPYNEQFF. The CDR3 nucleotides are TGTGCCAGCAGCCCTCTCGGGACGGCCGGACCCTACAATGAGCAGTTCTTC.

The rearrangement links TRBV20-1 to TRBJ2-7; D may be TRBD1 (6 bases). The germline V gene has CDR1 DFQATT and CDR2 SNEGSKA (reference sequence). The CDR3 totals 12 residues. Trimming pared 6 bases from V and 2 bases from J, leaving 11 bases between. The CDR3 loop reads CSATGQTYEQYF. In DNA form, the CDR3 reads TGCAGTGCCACGGGACAAACCTACGAGCAGTACTTC.

This clonotype was detected a few times. The rearrangement links TRBV12-3 or TRBV12-4 to TRBJ2-2; D is undetermined. The V and J ends lost 5 bases and 4 bases respectively, with 11 bases between them. This CDR3 has 14 amino acids. The CDR3 nucleotides read TGTGCCAGCAGTAAGGGAATAGGCACCGGGGAGCTGTTTTTT. This sequence encodes CASSKGIGTGELFF.

This clonotype was seen a few times. This sequence joins TRBV20-1 and TRBJ2-3, with 8 bases that match TRBD2. The CDR3 has 14 residues. CDR1 and CDR2 (germline): DFQATT, SNEGSKA (reference sequence). The junction had 2 bases not matched to a gene; V was cut back by 1 base and J by 2 bases. The CDR3 region is CSARVRGVTDTQYF. In DNA form, the CDR3 reads TGCAGTGCTAGAGTGCGGGGGGTCACAGATACGCAGTATTTT.

The sample holds a few counts of this clonotype. V is TRBV6-6 and J is TRBJ1-1; D remains ambiguous. The CDR3 has 13 residues. The V and J ends lost 6 bases and 9 bases respectively, with 17 bases between them. Germline V CDR1 and CDR2: MNHNY, SVGAGI (reference sequence). DNA of the CDR3: TGTGCCAGCAGCGCAGATCCGGGCTTGAAAGCTTTCTTT. This sequence encodes CASSADPGLKAFF.

The V gene is TRBV15, the J gene TRBJ1-2, with no clear D. The CDR3 has 12 residues. Germline V lookup: CDR1 LNHNV, CDR2 YYDKDF (reference sequence). Trimming stripped 0 bases from V and 3 bases from J, with 2 bases between. The CDR3 here is CATSREDYGYTF. In DNA form, the CDR3 reads TGTGCCACCAGCAGAGAGGACTATGGCTACACCTTC.

CDR3 nucleotide sequence: TGCAGTGCTCCGGGGACGGGGGACACTGAAGCTTTCTTT. Translation: CSAPGTGDTEAFF. V gene TRBV20-1 combines with J gene TRBJ1-1, with a tentative D call TRBD1 (5 bases). Germline CDR1 and CDR2: DFQATT and SNEGSKA (reference sequence). Trimming took 5 bases from V and 3 from J, leaving 13 bases between them. The CDR3 contains 13 residues.

The chain is built from TRBV20-1 and TRBJ1-1; TRBD1 might be the D (5 bases). The length of the CDR3 is 11 residues. CDR1 is DFQATT and CDR2 is SNEGSKA in the germline V gene (reference sequence). Trimming left V 3 bases short and J 10 bases short, with 12 bases between. The CDR3, as DNA: TGCAGTGCTAGTCGATCTCAGGGAGCTTTCTTT. Amino acid sequence: CSASRSQGAFF.

The chain recombines TRBV27 with TRBJ2-7, with a tentative D call TRBD2 (6 bases). CDR3 length: 13 amino acids. The V gene lost 7 bases and the J gene lost 1 base, with 11 bases spanning the gap. Germline loops: CDR1 MNHEY, CDR2 SMNVEV (reference sequence). CDR3 DNA: TGTGCCAGCAAGTCCGGGGGATCCTACGAGCAGTACTTC. This sequence encodes CASKSGGSYEQYF.

This clonotype was seen more than once but under ten times. This chain uses TRBV14 with TRBJ2-3; 8 bases fit TRBD1. CDR3 length: 17 amino acids. Germline V gene lookup returns CDR1 SGHDN and CDR2 FVKESK. V lost 2 bases and J lost 1; bases outside the gene matches: 8. The CDR3 DNA follows: TGTGCCAGCAGCCAAATGGACCGACAGGGGCGCACAGATACGCAGTATTTT. Protein sequence: CASSQMDRQGRTDTQYF.

This clonotype was observed many times. The CDR3 nucleotides read TGTGCCAGCAGCCCCCTAGCGGGGGGCATACAAGAGACCCAGTACTTC. Translating gives CASSPLAGGIQETQYF. This chain links TRBV4-2 with TRBJ2-5; 11 nucleotides agree with TRBD2. This CDR3 contains 16 residues. Germline V gives CDR1 LGHNA, CDR2 YNFKEQ. V gave up 4 bases and J gave up 2 bases; unmatched junction bases: 6.

V usage is TRBV20-1 and J usage is TRBJ2-3; no clear D. The germline CDR1 and CDR2 sequences are DFQATT and SNEGSKA (reference sequence). The V gene lost 0 bases and the J gene lost 2 bases, with 9 bases spanning the gap. This CDR3 comprises 14 residues. The CDR3 reads CSARDPVITDTQYF. The DNA of the CDR3 is TGCAGTGCTAGAGATCCAGTTATCACAGATACGCAGTATTTT.

This clonotype was counted between two and nine times. CDR3 region: CASSSATASLAEQFF. CDR3 nucleotide sequence: TGTGCCAGCAGTTCAGCGACCGCTTCTCTTGCTGAGCAGTTCTTC. This chain links TRBV25-1 with TRBJ2-1; D remains ambiguous. The CDR3 is 15 amino acids. Germline CDR1 is MGHDK and CDR2 is SYGVNS. With 5 bases removed from V and 9 bases from J, the gap between germline ends came to 20 bases. Filled out from reference TRBV25-1 and TRBJ2-1, the complete variable domain reads EADIYQTPRYLVIGTGKKITLECSQTMGHDKMYWYQQDPGMELHLIHYSYGVNSTEKGDLSSESTVSRIRTEHFPLTLESARPSHTSQYLCASSSATASLAEQFFGPGTRLTVL.

J is TRBJ2-3 and V is TRBV6-5, with D perhaps matching TRBD2 (7 bases). CDR3 size: 16 residues. With 0 bases removed from V and 2 bases from J, the gap between germline ends came to 12 bases. Germline V gene data show CDR1 as MNHEY and CDR2 as SVGAGI. The CDR3 spells CASSYSGGDLTDTQYF. Here the CDR3 DNA reads TGTGCCAGCAGTTACTCAGGGGGGGACCTCACAGATACGCAGTATTTT.

This chain uses TRBV11-3 with TRBJ2-3; D may be TRBD2 (6 bases). CDR3 size: 17 residues. The V end lost 5 bases, the J end lost 3 bases, and 21 bases lay between the germline ends. CDR1 SGHNT and CDR2 YENEEA come from the germline V gene. CDR3 sequence: CASSGGVQLRRTDTQYF. CDR3 DNA: TGTGCCAGCAGCGGCGGGGTACAACTGAGGCGTACAGATACGCAGTATTTT.

This clonotype was detected a few times. The chain is built from TRBV12-3 or TRBV12-4 and TRBJ2-1; 9 positions match TRBD1. CDR3 size: 16 residues. V dropped 1 base and J dropped 8; count of bases not matched to a gene: 9. The CDR3 sequence is CASSLGPGQGLYEQFF. The CDR3 DNA sequence: TGTGCCAGCAGTTTAGGGCCGGGACAGGGTTTATATGAGCAGTTCTTC.

This clonotype was counted ten times or more. The chain recombines TRBV3-1 with TRBJ1-2, with no clear D. Germline V gives CDR1 LGHDT, CDR2 YNNKEL (reference sequence). CDR3 length equals 12 residues. Trimming took 8 bases from V and 2 from J, leaving 9 bases between them. CDR3 region: CASAQKNYGYTF. CDR3 sequence (DNA): TGTGCCAGCGCCCAGAAAAACTATGGCTACACCTTC.